This TCR beta chain was captured by sequencing in a study of cytomegalovirus exposure and HLA in healthy donors. This PCR relied on a set of 60 Vbeta primers and 13 Jbeta primers. Assay used: immunoSEQ multiplex PCR; TCRdb lists only in-frame clones, some missing. The table has some 160,000 clones, approximately 80% seen once. The CDR3 covers 14 residues. Losses at the gene ends were 2 bases for V and 6 bases for J; bases not matched to a gene: 5. Germline V gene lookup returns CDR1 MNHEY and CDR2 SMNVEV (reference sequence). Study observations and caveats: Through in vitro validation, a few CMV-associated chains were shown to be specific for CMV antigens.

Those who donated were healthy bone marrow donors. As concerns this clone: The antigen is undetermined.

Sequencing was carried out using PBMCs. The receptor was isolated from a woman aged 25 to 45 in good health and CMV-seronegative. J is TRBJ1-2 and V is TRBV27, with 8 nucleotides matching TRBD1. The CDR3 here is CASSLHRGGHGYTF. The CDR3 DNA follows: TGTGCCAGCAGTTTACACAGGGGGGGACATGGCTACACCTTC.